These 32 T cell receptor beta chains were sequenced from one sample in a study of cytomegalovirus exposure and HLA in healthy donors (dated by TCRdb to 2015 to 2018). Library preparation used the immunoSEQ multiplex PCR assay. For the multiplex PCR, a mixture combining 60 forward primers for TCR Vbeta segments and 13 reverse primers for TCR Jbeta segments was used. The immuneACCESS repertoire file appears here via TCRdb, limited to in-frame rearrangements. These files lack a portion of the clones; in checked studies, under half of the deficit traces to unresolved V genes, and the cause of the others is not known. The sample table contains fewer than 250,000 clones; only one count was recorded for 70% to 75% of them. The ten largest clones add up to about 4.4% of the sample. Sequenced sample: PBMCs. The receptors were sampled from a man aged 30-40 years in good health and CMV-seropositive.

This rearrangement joins TRBV7-3 to TRBJ1-5; D gene uncertain. Germline CDR1 reads SGHTA; CDR2 reads FQGTGA. Trimming took off 4 bases at V and 2 bases at J, with 6 bases between the two ends. This CDR3 has 13 residues. The CDR3 DNA reads as TGTGCCAGCAGCTCGACTGGCAATCAGCCCCAGCATTTT. Translated: CASSSTGNQPQHF.

This clone turned up a few times. CDR3 bases: TGTGCCAGCAGCCTTAGGGGGACTAGTGACGAGCAGTACTTC. Translation gives CASSLRGTSDEQYF. The rearrangement joins TRBV7-6 to TRBJ2-7; 8 positions match TRBD2. Germline-derived CDR1 and CDR2 are SGHVS and FNYEAQ. This CDR3 is 14 amino acids long. Trimming took 5 bases from V and 5 from J; bases not matched to a gene: 8.

The chain employs TRBV15 and TRBJ2-3; 8 bases match TRBD2. Germline V gives CDR1 LNHNV, CDR2 YYDKDF (reference sequence). V shed 1 base, J shed 5 bases, and the junction held 5 bases outside the gene matches. CDR3 length: 15 amino acids. The CDR3 region has the DNA TGTGCCACCAGCAGAGTATCGGGGGGGCGAGATACGCAGTATTTT. The encoded protein is CATSRVSGGRDTQYF. Supplemented by reference TRBV15 and TRBJ2-3, the full variable domain reads DAMVIQNPRYQVTQFGKPVTLSCSQTLNHNVMYWYQQKSSQAPKLLFHYYDKDFNNEADTPDNFQSRRPNTSFCFLDIRSPGLGDTAMYLCATSRVSGGRDTQYFGPGTRLTVL.

This chain links TRBV5-5 with TRBJ2-7; TRBD2 aligns across 12 bases. The CDR3 consists of 17 residues. Germline V gene sequence: CDR1 SGHKS, CDR2 YYEKEE (reference sequence). The V gene end was trimmed by 0 bases and the J gene end by 5 bases; junction bases not matched to a gene: 9. CDR3 region: CASSLALRLAGDHEQYF. In nucleotides, the CDR3 is TGTGCCAGCAGCTTGGCCCTGAGACTAGCGGGAGACCACGAGCAGTACTTC.

As to this clone: The identical CDR3 is also encoded by other nucleotide sequences in the sample. The chain is built from TRBV28 and TRBJ2-7; 7 bases fit TRBD2. The CDR3 length is 12 residues. The V gene's germline CDR1 is MDHEN and CDR2 SYDVKM. Unmatched junction bases numbered 1, after V lost 4 bases and J lost 4 bases. The CDR3 is CASSSGGYEQYF. CDR3 coding DNA: TGTGCCAGCAGTTCGGGGGGATACGAGCAGTACTTC.

The V call is TRBV13, the J call TRBJ2-2; TRBD1 matches at 9 bases. Germline V lookup: CDR1 PRHDT, CDR2 FYEKMQ (reference sequence). Trimming cost V 8 bases and J 1 base; bases outside gene matches: 2. This CDR3 is built from 14 residues. This CDR3 reads CASEDRGNTGELFF. As DNA, the CDR3 is TGTGCCAGCGAGGACAGGGGGAACACCGGGGAGCTGTTTTTT.

J is TRBJ2-5 and V is TRBV11-3; possible D gene TRBD1, 6 bases. V lost 4 bases and J lost 5, with 14 bases in between. The CDR3 runs to 14 residues. Germline lookup yields CDR1 SGHNT and CDR2 YENEEA. The CDR3 spells CASSSNRDGETQYF. The CDR3 coding sequence is TGTGCCAGCAGCTCCAACAGGGATGGTGAGACCCAGTACTTC.

The CDR3 DNA is TGTGCCAGTAGTACAACCGGGACAGGGTACTATGGCTACACCTTC. Its translation: CASSTTGTGYYGYTF. The chain links TRBV19 to TRBJ1-2; 9 positions agree with TRBD1. The CDR3 length is 15 residues. From germline, CDR1 is LNHDA and CDR2 SQIVND (reference sequence). With V trimmed by 4 bases and J by 3 bases, 6 bases remained unmatched. Variable domain in full (rest from reference TRBV19 and TRBJ1-2): DGGITQSPKYLFRKEGQNVTLSCEQNLNHDAMYWYRQDPGQGLRLIYYSQIVNDFQKGDIAEGYSVSREKKESFPLTVTSAQKNPTAFYLCASSTTGTGYYGYTFGSGTRLTVV.

The rearrangement links TRBV14 to TRBJ1-2; the match to TRBD1 covers 9 bases. Trimming removed 4 bases from V and 8 bases from J; junction bases left unmatched: 5. Per the germline V gene, CDR1 is SGHDN and CDR2 is FVKESK. The CDR3 totals 13 residues. The CDR3 sequence is CASSRDRAYGYTF. For the CDR3, the DNA is TGTGCCAGCAGCCGGGACAGGGCCTACGGCTACACCTTC. Full variable domain (remainder filled in from reference TRBV14 and TRBJ1-2): EAGVTQFPSHSVIEKGQTVTLRCDPISGHDNLYWYRRVMGKEIKFLLHFVKESKQDESGMPNNRFLAERTGGTYSTLKVQPAELEDSGVYFCASSRDRAYGYTFGSGTRLTVV.

V usage is TRBV5-4 and J usage is TRBJ2-3; tentatively, D is TRBD2 (6 bases). Between the trimmed V and J ends, which lost 1 base and 1 base, there was a span of 16 bases. Germline-derived CDR1 and CDR2 are SGHNT and YYREEE (reference sequence). The CDR3 extends over 17 amino acids. The CDR3 loop is CASSLRRDPWGTDTQYF. The CDR3 DNA reads as TGTGCCAGCAGCTTGAGGCGGGACCCGTGGGGCACAGATACGCAGTATTTT.

This clone was seen a handful of times. This same CDR3 is encoded by further DNA sequences in the sample. This chain links TRBV6-5 with TRBJ1-2; 8 nucleotides match TRBD1. The germline gives CDR1 MNHEY, CDR2 SVGAGI. V was pared by 6 bases and J by 4 bases, with 4 bases of the junction left unmatched. CDR3 length equals 13 residues. CDR3 sequence reads: CASSRDRTYGYTF. The CDR3 DNA is TGTGCCAGCAGCCGGGACAGGACCTATGGCTACACCTTC.

The chain uses TRBV20-1 and TRBJ2-1; D remains ambiguous. CDR1 and CDR2 from the germline V gene are DFQATT and SNEGSKA (reference sequence). The CDR3 consists of 11 residues. Deletions cut 1 base from V and 8 bases from J, with 6 bases between. The CDR3 sequence: CSARAGHEQFF. Written as DNA, the CDR3 is TGCAGTGCTAGAGCTGGGCATGAGCAGTTCTTC.

This rearrangement joins TRBV28 to TRBJ2-7, with 13 bases that match TRBD2. The CDR3 loop spans 17 amino acids. Trimming took 7 bases from V and 5 from J; bases not matched to a gene: 14. Looked up from germline, CDR1 is MDHEN and CDR2 is SYDVKM. CDR3 loop: CASNPLRTSGSSNEQYF. As DNA, the CDR3 is TGTGCCAGCAATCCCCTCAGGACTAGCGGGAGTTCCAACGAGCAGTACTTC.

This chain uses TRBV10-3 with TRBJ2-1; 8 bases are shared with TRBD2. The CDR3 spans 15 residues. Germline V gives CDR1 ENHRY, CDR2 SYGVKD. Germline trimming cut 8 bases from V and 7 bases from J; bases unmatched to any gene: 13. The CDR3 DNA reads as TGTGCCATCGCCCCCGGGGGGGCAGGTTGGAATGAGCAGTTCTTC. This gives the protein CAIAPGGAGWNEQFF.

V gene TRBV19 combines with J gene TRBJ1-1; TRBD1 is a possible D gene (6 bases). CDR1 is LNHDA and CDR2 is SQIVND in the germline V gene (reference sequence). V lost 4 bases to trimming and J lost 4 bases, with 13 bases between them. The CDR3 is made up of 14 amino acids. CDR3 amino acids: CASSKQGATTEAFF. DNA of the CDR3: TGTGCCAGTAGTAAACAGGGCGCGACCACTGAAGCTTTCTTT.

This clone occurred once. The V and J genes are TRBV7-9 and TRBJ1-4; D not certain. The germline V gene encodes CDR1 SEHNR and CDR2 FQNEAQ (reference sequence). This CDR3 comprises 15 residues. V was shortened by 1 base and J by 5 bases, with 11 bases between the two germline ends. CDR3 residues: CASSLVRGGNEKLFF. CDR3 bases: TGTGCCAGCAGCTTAGTCCGGGGTGGGAATGAAAAACTGTTTTTT. Full variable domain (rest looked up from reference TRBV7-9 and TRBJ1-4): DTGVSQNPRHKITKRGQNVTFRCDPISEHNRLYWYRQTLGQGPEFLTYFQNEAQLEKSRLLSDRFSAERPKGSFSTLEIQRTEQGDSAMYLCASSLVRGGNEKLFFGSGTQLSVL.

This rearrangement joins TRBV18 to TRBJ1-1, with TRBD1 matching over 10 bases. This CDR3 spans 14 amino acids. Germline CDR1 and CDR2: KGHSH and LQKENI. J gave up 9 bases and V 3 bases, and 7 bases lay outside the gene matches. The CDR3 bases are TGTGCCAGCTCACCGGGACAGGGGCTCCTGAAAGCTTTCTTT. It is translated as CASSPGQGLLKAFF.

The V gene is TRBV4-3, the J gene TRBJ1-2; D is possibly TRBD1 (6 bases). Germline V CDR1 and CDR2: LGHNA, YSLEER. V shed 4 bases and J shed 3 bases, with 15 bases lying between them. This CDR3 is built from 15 residues. CDR3: CASSPVSHRDYGYTF. Here the CDR3 DNA reads TGCGCCAGCAGCCCAGTAAGCCACAGGGACTATGGCTACACCTTC.

For the CDR3, the DNA is TGTGCCAGCAGCCCATTGCAGGAGACCCAGTACTTC. Translated, it gives CASSPLQETQYF. This chain joins TRBV7-8 and TRBJ2-5; D remains ambiguous. V was cut by 5 bases and J by 5 bases, with 9 bases left in between. CDR1 is SGHVS, CDR2 FQNEAQ, per germline. CDR3 size: 12 residues.

This rearrangement joins TRBV10-2 to TRBJ2-2; TRBD2 matches 10 bases. This CDR3 has 14 amino acids. The trim removed 4 bases at V and 7 bases at J, leaving 3 bases unmatched. Germline CDR1 is WSHSY and CDR2 is SAAADI. Written as DNA, the CDR3 is TGCGCCAGCAGTGCCGGACTAGCGGTCGGGGAGCTGTTTTTT. It codes for CASSAGLAVGELFF.

The V gene is TRBV27, the J gene TRBJ2-7; tentative D call: TRBD2 (5 bases). The CDR3 covers 13 residues. The germline V and J ends were trimmed by 0 bases and 7 bases, with 10 bases remaining between them. The germline gives CDR1 MNHEY, CDR2 SMNVEV (reference sequence). The chain's CDR3 is CASSLSSPGEQYF. DNA for the CDR3: TGTGCCAGCAGTTTATCGTCCCCGGGGGAGCAGTACTTC.

This clone was detected a few times. The chain uses TRBV7-2 and TRBJ2-3, with 10 nucleotides matching TRBD2. J gave up 0 bases and V 5 bases, and 8 bases lay outside the gene matches. CDR3 length: 17 amino acids. Germline CDR1 SGHTA, CDR2 FQGNSA. The CDR3 DNA reads TGTGCCAGCAGCCCTCGGACTAGCGGCAAAAGCACAGATACGCAGTATTTT. Translation: CASSPRTSGKSTDTQYF.

This rearrangement joins TRBV9 to TRBJ2-5; TRBD1 matches 10 bases. Trimming at V came to 0 bases and at J to 4 bases, leaving 0 bases not matched to a gene. Germline assignment: CDR1 SGDLS and CDR2 YYNGEE. This CDR3 spans 14 amino acids. CDR3 residues: CASSVGQGAETQYF. The CDR3 DNA sequence: TGTGCCAGCAGCGTAGGACAGGGGGCAGAGACCCAGTACTTC.

This rearrangement joins TRBV30 to TRBJ2-3; the D is unclear. The CDR3 contains 15 residues. CDR1 and CDR2 (germline): GTSNPN, SVGIG (reference sequence). Trimming removed 2 bases at V and 3 bases at J, with 15 bases between. CDR3 loop: CAWSPRRERTDTQYF. The CDR3 bases are TGTGCCTGGAGTCCACGGAGAGAACGTACAGATACGCAGTATTTT.

The chain combines TRBV27 with TRBJ2-7; 8 positions agree with TRBD1. The junction had 4 bases not matched to a gene; V was cut back by 0 bases and J by 0 bases. The CDR3 sequence is 16 residues long. Germline V gives CDR1 MNHEY, CDR2 SMNVEV (reference sequence). CDR3 sequence: CASSLSRTGPSYEQYF. Written as DNA, the CDR3 is TGTGCCAGCAGTTTATCCCGGACAGGGCCCTCCTACGAGCAGTACTTC.

CDR3 nucleotide sequence: TGCAGCGTTATGTTGAGACAGGTACCAGACACTGAAGCTTTCTTT. It is translated as CSVMLRQVPDTEAFF. The chain recombines TRBV29-1 with TRBJ1-1; perhaps TRBD1 as D (6 bases). The germline V and J ends were trimmed by 5 bases and 3 bases, with 19 bases remaining between them. CDR3 length equals 15 residues. Germline lookup yields CDR1 SQVTM and CDR2 ANQGSEA.

V is TRBV6-5 and J is TRBJ2-7, with 8 positions matching TRBD1. The junction had 2 bases not matched to a gene; V was cut back by 0 bases and J by 1 base. Germline CDR1 and CDR2: MNHEY and SVGAGI. The CDR3 is 15 amino acids. The CDR3 spells CASSYSGTGSYEQYF. The CDR3 coding sequence is TGTGCCAGCAGTTACTCGGGGACAGGATCCTACGAGCAGTACTTC.

This chain links TRBV6-1 with TRBJ1-4; D gene ambiguous. Trimming removed 8 bases from V and 4 bases from J, with 11 bases in between. CDR1 is MNHNS and CDR2 is SASEGT in the germline V gene. This CDR3 is 13 amino acids long. The CDR3 protein is CASEGSVNEKLFF. CDR3 nucleotides: TGTGCCAGCGAGGGATCCGTTAATGAAAAACTGTTTTTT.

The rearrangement joins TRBV7-2 to TRBJ1-5; a possible D gene is TRBD1 (5 bases). Germline CDR1 SGHTA, CDR2 FQGNSA. This CDR3 region has 15 residues. The V end lost 0 bases, the J end lost 6 bases, and 12 bases lay between the germline ends. The CDR3 reads CASSLAPRGGQPQHF. The DNA of the CDR3 is TGTGCCAGCAGCTTAGCGCCAAGGGGCGGTCAGCCCCAGCATTTT.

This clone was recorded a few times. The junction differs from germline at one of its ends, possibly a read error. The rearrangement joins TRBV7-7 to TRBJ2-2; 11 bases line up with TRBD2. The CDR3 has 16 residues. Germline V gene data show CDR1 as SSHAT and CDR2 as FNYEAQ (reference sequence). Here the CDR3 DNA reads TGTGCTAGCAGCTCCGGACTAGCGGGCTTCACCGGGGAGCTGTTTTTT. Translation gives CASSSGLAGFTGELFF.

As DNA, the CDR3 is TGTGCCAGCAGCTCCCAGGGGACGGGGTATGGCTACACCTTC. Protein: CASSSQGTGYGYTF. V gene TRBV7-2 combines with J gene TRBJ1-2; weak D call: TRBD1 (6 bases). V lost 4 bases and J 5 bases, leaving 14 bases between the germline ends. Germline V gene sequence: CDR1 SGHTA, CDR2 FQGNSA. This CDR3 contains 14 residues.

The gene calls are TRBV7-9 and TRBJ2-3; 10 bases match TRBD1. J gave up 6 bases and V 4 bases, and 4 bases lay outside the gene matches. The germline V gene has CDR1 SEHNR and CDR2 FQNEAQ (reference sequence). CDR3 length equals 14 residues. DNA for the CDR3: TGTGCCAGCAGCTCGGGACAGGGGATGGATACGCAGTATTTT. Amino acids: CASSSGQGMDTQYF.